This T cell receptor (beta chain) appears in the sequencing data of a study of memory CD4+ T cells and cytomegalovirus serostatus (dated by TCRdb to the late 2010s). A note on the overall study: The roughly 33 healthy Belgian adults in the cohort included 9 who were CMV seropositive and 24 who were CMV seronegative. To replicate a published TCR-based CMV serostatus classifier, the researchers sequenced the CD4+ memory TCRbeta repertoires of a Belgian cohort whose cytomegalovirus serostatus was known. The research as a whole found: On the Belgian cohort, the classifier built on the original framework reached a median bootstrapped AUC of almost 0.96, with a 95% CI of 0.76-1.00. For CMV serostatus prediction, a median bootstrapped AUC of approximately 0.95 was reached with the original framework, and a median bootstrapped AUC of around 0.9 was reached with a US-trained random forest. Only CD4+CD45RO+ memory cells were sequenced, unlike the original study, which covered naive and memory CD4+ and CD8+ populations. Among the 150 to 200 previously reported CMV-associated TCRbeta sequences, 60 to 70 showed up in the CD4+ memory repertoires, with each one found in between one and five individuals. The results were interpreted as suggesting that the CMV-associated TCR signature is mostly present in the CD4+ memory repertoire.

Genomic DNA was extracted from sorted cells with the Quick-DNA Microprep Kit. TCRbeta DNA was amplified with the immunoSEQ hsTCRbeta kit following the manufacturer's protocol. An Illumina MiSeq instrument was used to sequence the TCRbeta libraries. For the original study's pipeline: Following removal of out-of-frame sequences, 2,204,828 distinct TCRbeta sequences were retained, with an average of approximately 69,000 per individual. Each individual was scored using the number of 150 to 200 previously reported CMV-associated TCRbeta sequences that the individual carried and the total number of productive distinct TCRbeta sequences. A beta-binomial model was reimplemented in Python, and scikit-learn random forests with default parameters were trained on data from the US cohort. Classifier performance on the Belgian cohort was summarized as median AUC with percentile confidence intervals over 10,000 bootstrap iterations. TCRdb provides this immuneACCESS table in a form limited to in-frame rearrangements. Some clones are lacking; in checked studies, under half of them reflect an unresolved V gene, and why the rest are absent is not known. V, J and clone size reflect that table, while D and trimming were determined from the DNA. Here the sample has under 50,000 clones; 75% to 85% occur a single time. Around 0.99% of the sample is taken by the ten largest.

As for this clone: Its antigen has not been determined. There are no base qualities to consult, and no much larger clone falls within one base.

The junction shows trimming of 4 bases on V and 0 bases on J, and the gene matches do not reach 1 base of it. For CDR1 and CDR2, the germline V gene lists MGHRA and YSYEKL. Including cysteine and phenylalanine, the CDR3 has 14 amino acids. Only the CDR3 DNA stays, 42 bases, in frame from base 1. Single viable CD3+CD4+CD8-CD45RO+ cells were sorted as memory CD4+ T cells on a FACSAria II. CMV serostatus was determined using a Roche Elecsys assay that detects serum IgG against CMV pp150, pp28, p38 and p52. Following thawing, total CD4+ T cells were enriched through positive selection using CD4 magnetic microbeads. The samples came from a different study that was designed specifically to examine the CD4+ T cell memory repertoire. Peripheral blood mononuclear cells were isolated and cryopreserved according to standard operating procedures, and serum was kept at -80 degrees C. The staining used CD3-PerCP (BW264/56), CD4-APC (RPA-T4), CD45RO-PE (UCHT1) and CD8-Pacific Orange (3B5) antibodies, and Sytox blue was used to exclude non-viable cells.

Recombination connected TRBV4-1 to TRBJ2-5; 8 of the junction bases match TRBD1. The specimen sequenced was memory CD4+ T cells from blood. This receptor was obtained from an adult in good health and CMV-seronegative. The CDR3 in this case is CASSRTGNQETQYF. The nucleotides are TGCGCCAGCAGCCGGACAGGGAACCAAGAGACCCAGTACTTC.